This T cell receptor (beta chain) is drawn from a study of blood T cell repertoires in COVID-19. Study-wide background: Samples taken during acute and convalescent COVID-19 were collected in the United States, Italy and Spain.

The germline V gene encodes CDR1 MNHNY and CDR2 SVGAGI (reference sequence). The CDR3 runs 12 residues. Between the trimmed V and J ends, which lost 6 bases and 8 bases, there was a span of 13 bases. The repertoire was sequenced with immunoSEQ multiplex PCR; TCRdb's copy has only in-frame clones and lacks some. The data contain approximately 270,000 clones, about 85% of them singletons. The sample was peripheral blood. This TCR was sampled from a human donor with COVID-19, enrolled during active disease. The donor label of this sample is uncertain. The chain employs TRBV6-6 and TRBJ1-2; D not certain. CDR3 in amino acids: CASSPSSGGYTF. CDR3 DNA sequence: TGTGCCAGCAGCCCTTCTTCGGGGGGCTACACCTTC.